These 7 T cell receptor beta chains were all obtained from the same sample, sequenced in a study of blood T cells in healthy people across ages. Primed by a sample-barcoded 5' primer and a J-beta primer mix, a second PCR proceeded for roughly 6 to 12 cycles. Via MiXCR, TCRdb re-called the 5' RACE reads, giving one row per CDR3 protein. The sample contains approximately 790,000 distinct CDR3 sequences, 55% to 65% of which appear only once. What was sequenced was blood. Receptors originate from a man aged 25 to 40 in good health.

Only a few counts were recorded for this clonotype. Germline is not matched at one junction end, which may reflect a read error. The CDR3 region is CSVKATGRYIEQFF. In DNA, the CDR3 is TGCAGCGTTAAAGCCACCGGGAGGTACATTGAGCAGTTCTTC. This sequence joins TRBV29-1 and TRBJ2-1; 7 bases align to TRBD2. The length of the CDR3 is 14 residues. CDR1 is SQVTM and CDR2 is ANQGSEA in the germline V gene.

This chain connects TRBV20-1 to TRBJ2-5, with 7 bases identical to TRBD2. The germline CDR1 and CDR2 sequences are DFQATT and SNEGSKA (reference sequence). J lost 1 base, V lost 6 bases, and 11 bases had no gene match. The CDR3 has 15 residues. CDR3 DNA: TGCAGTGCCCAAAGACTAGCATGGACCCAAGAGACCCAGTACTTC. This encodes CSAQRLAWTQETQYF.

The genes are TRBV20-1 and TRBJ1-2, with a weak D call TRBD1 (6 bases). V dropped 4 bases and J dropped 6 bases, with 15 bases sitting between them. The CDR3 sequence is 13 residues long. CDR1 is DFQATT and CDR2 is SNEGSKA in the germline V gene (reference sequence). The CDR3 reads CSATPQGGDGYTF. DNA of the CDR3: TGCAGTGCTACGCCACAGGGTGGAGATGGCTACACCTTC.

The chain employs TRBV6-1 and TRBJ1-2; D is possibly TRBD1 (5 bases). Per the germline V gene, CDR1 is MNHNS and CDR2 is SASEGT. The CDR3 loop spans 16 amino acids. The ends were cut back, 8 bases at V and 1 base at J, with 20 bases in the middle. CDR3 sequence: CASGQDGRGGNYGYTF. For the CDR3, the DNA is TGTGCCAGCGGACAAGATGGAAGGGGCGGTAACTATGGCTACACCTTC.

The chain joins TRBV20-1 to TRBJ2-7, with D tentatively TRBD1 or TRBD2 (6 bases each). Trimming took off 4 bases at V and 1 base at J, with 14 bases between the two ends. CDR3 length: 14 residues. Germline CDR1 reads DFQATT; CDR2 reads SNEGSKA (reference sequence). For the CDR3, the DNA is TGCAGTGCTAAGGGGGGCTGGGGGTCCTACGAGCAGTACTTC. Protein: CSAKGGWGSYEQYF.

CDR3 amino acids: CASSGMTLRGTEAFF. The CDR3 DNA reads TGTGCCAGCAGCGGAATGACATTGAGAGGCACTGAAGCTTTCTTT. The V call is TRBV7-2, the J call TRBJ1-1; D is ambiguous. This CDR3 region has 15 residues. Germline-derived CDR1 and CDR2 are SGHTA and FQGNSA. V was cut by 5 bases and J by 4 bases, with 17 bases left in between.

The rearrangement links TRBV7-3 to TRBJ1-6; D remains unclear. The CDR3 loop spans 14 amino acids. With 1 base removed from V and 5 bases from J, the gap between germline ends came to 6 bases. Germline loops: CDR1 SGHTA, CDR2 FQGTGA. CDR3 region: CASSLRQDNSPLHF. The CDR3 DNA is TGTGCCAGCAGCTTAAGGCAGGATAATTCACCCCTCCACTTT. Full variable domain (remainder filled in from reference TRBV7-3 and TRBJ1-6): GAGVSQTPSNKVTEKGKYVELRCDPISGHTALYWYRQSLGQGPEFLIYFQGTGAADDSGLPNDRFFAVRPEGSVSTLKIQRTERGDSAVYLCASSLRQDNSPLHFGNGTRLTVT.